Listed below are T cell receptor beta chains from one sample, sequenced in a study of shared clonotypes between healthy human individuals. Clones were sequenced by immunoSEQ multiplex PCR, and TCRdb holds only the in-frame ones, with some missing. The repertoire holds about 510,000 clones, with almost 80% as singletons. Specimen: PBMCs. The receptors originated from a woman in her 40s in good health. Some clones in this sample may be carry-over from other donors' samples. The CDR3 runs from the conserved cysteine through the conserved F or W. The D gene is left open where the match is weak. Clone size is given for some rows only: seen once, a few or many times, or a class if the clone is expanded.

.,.,TRBJ2-5,15,TRBV4-2,TGTGCCAGCAGCCAAGAGGCGGCCGCCCTAGAGACCCAGTACTTC,CASSQEAAALETQYF
TRBD1,medium-sized,TRBJ2-7,14,TRBV29-1,TGCAGCGCCCTGAGGGGGACAGCCTTGGACGAGCAGTACTTC,CSALRGTALDEQYF
TRBD2,many,TRBJ2-3,14,TRBV28,TGTGCCAGCAGCAGGCAGCGGGAGGCAGATACGCAGTATTTT,CASSRQREADTQYF
.,once,TRBJ1-4,14,TRBV6-6,TGTGCCAGCATGCAGCTTATCAACGGTGAAAAACTGTTTTTT,CASMQLINGEKLFF
TRBD2,.,TRBJ2-4,15,TRBV6-1,TGTGCCAGCAGTGAAGCTGGTAGCGGGAGAGACATTCAGTACTTC,CASSEAGSGRDIQYF
.,.,TRBJ2-5,17,TRBV7-6,TGTGCCAGCAGCTTACTCGTCGACGGGAGCCACCAAGAGACCCAGTACTTC,CASSLLVDGSHQETQYF
.,once,TRBJ2-5,15,TRBV28,TGTGCCAGCAGGTCACCCGGAGGGGGGCGGGAGACCCAGTACTTC,CASRSPGGGRETQYF
.,.,TRBJ1-1,14,TRBV28,TGTGCCAGCAGTTTAAATCTCCAAACTAGGGAAGCTTTCTTT,CASSLNLQTREAFF
TRBD2,once,TRBJ2-3,19,TRBV5-6,TGTGCCAGCAGCTCCGGGGGGGGCAGTAGCGGGAGGGCCACAGATACGCAGTATTTT,CASSSGGGSSGRATDTQYF
.,.,TRBJ2-7,13,TRBV6-6,TGTGCCAGCAGTTACTCGATCTCCCCCGAGCAGTACTTC,CASSYSISPEQYF
TRBD1,once,TRBJ2-1,15,TRBV2,TGTGCCAGCAACGGACAGGGGAAATCTGCCAATGAGCAGTTCTTC,CASNGQGKSANEQFF
.,few,TRBJ2-3,15,TRBV6-4,TGTGCCAGCAGCCGGGAGCCCTCTAGCACAGATACGCAGTATTTT,CASSREPSSTDTQYF
.,.,TRBJ2-7,13,TRBV5-6,TGTGCCAGCAGCTTGGGCGGACCCTACGAGCAGTACTTC,CASSLGGPYEQYF
TRBD1,.,TRBJ1-4,16,TRBV7-2,TGTGCCAGCAGCTTAGTAGGGACAGGGGGTAATGAAAAACTGTTTTTT,CASSLVGTGGNEKLFF
.,once,TRBJ2-7,18,TRBV7-9,TGTGCCAGCAGCTTAGCCACGGGGACACACCAGAGCTCCTACGAGCAGTACTTC,CASSLATGTHQSSYEQYF
TRBD2,few,TRBJ2-3,15,TRBV5-5,TGTGCCAGCATGCCTAGCGGGAGGGGCGCAGATACGCAGTATTTT,CASMPSGRGADTQYF
TRBD2,.,TRBJ2-4,14,TRBV6-5,TGTGCCAGCAGTTTCGGGACTAGTGTAAACATTCAGTACTTC,CASSFGTSVNIQYF
TRBD2,.,TRBJ2-3,16,TRBV9,TGTGCCAGCAGCGTAGGACTAGCGTCCCGCACAGATACGCAGTATTTT,CASSVGLASRTDTQYF
.,.,TRBJ2-1,14,TRBV7-9,TGTGCCAGCAGCTCGCGGACGGAGGGTAATGAGCAGTTCTTC,CASSSRTEGNEQFF
TRBD1,.,TRBJ1-3,14,TRBV5-1,TGCGCCAGCAGCTTGACAGGGGTGGGAAACACCATATATTTT,CASSLTGVGNTIYF
.,.,TRBJ2-7,13,TRBV5-8,TGTGCCAGCAGCTTGGGGCAGCTATACGAGCAGTACTTC,CASSLGQLYEQYF
TRBD2,.,TRBJ2-5,14,TRBV10-1,TGCGCCAGCAGTTCAGCGGGAGTAGGGGAGACCCAGTACTTC,CASSSAGVGETQYF
TRBD2,.,TRBJ2-3,13,TRBV7-6,TGTGCCAGCAGCTTCGGGAGGGCAGATACGCAGTATTTT,CASSFGRADTQYF
.,.,TRBJ1-1,14,TRBV6-6,TGTGCCAGCAGTTACTCGGCTAGGGACACTGAAGCTTTCTTT,CASSYSARDTEAFF
.,.,TRBJ2-5,12,TRBV4-2,TGTGCCAGCAGCCCCTCGGGGAGCCGCCAGTACTTC,CASSPSGSRQYF
TRBD1,.,TRBJ2-7,15,TRBV5-1,TGCGCCAGCAGCTTGGCCAGGGACAGGACCTACGAGCAGTACTTC,CASSLARDRTYEQYF
TRBD1,few,TRBJ2-1,16,TRBV14,TGTGCCAGCAGCCAAGTCCGGCGACAGGGGTACAATGAGCAGTTCTTC,CASSQVRRQGYNEQFF
.,.,TRBJ2-5,12,TRBV28,TGTGCCAGCAAAGGAGTTGGAGAGACCCAGTACTTC,CASKGVGETQYF
.,.,TRBJ2-5,13,TRBV7-3,TGTGCCAGCAGCCCCAGGGACGGGGAGACCCAGTACTTC,CASSPRDGETQYF
.,.,TRBJ2-3,14,TRBV4-3,TGCGCCAGCAGCCTCCAGGGGGGACCAGATACGCAGTATTTT,CASSLQGGPDTQYF
.,.,TRBJ2-1,16,TRBV7-8,TGTGCCAGCAGCTTCCGGGTCGGGAGTGAGTACAATGAGCAGTTCTTC,CASSFRVGSEYNEQFF
TRBD1,.,TRBJ2-7,14,TRBV6-5,TGTGCCAGCAGTTACGACAGGGCTCGCTACGAGCAGTACTTC,CASSYDRARYEQYF
TRBD1,once,TRBJ1-2,15,TRBV28,TGTGCCAGCAGTTACGTCGGACAGGGGATCTATGGCTACACCTTC,CASSYVGQGIYGYTF
TRBD2,.,TRBJ2-1,15,TRBV6-6,TGTGCCAGCAGGGGTGCGGCTAGCGGGAGCAATGAGCAGTTCTTC,CASRGAASGSNEQFF
TRBD2,.,TRBJ2-7,13,TRBV6-5,TGTGCCAGCACACGACTAGCGGGAGTCGAGCAGTACTTC,CASTRLAGVEQYF
.,.,TRBJ2-7,14,TRBV7-9,TGTGCCAGCAGCTTAGGCGCTGCGCCCTACGAGCAGTACTTC,CASSLGAAPYEQYF
.,many,TRBJ1-6,15,TRBV7-2,TGTGCCAGCAGCCCAACAGGTGGATATAATTCACCCCTCCACTTT,CASSPTGGYNSPLHF
.,.,TRBJ2-1,16,TRBV7-9,TGTGCCAGCAGCTTTGGTAACGGACCTATCGGTTATGAGCAGTTCTTC,CASSFGNGPIGYEQFF
.,.,TRBJ2-1,12,TRBV28,TGTGCCAGCAGTTCCAATCTAGCGAAACGGTTCTTC,CASSSNLAKRFF
TRBD2,.,TRBJ2-7,17,TRBV5-1,TGCGCCAGGTCGGCGGGACTAGCGGGAGTCCACCCGTACGAGCAGTACTTC,CARSAGLAGVHPYEQYF
TRBD2,.,TRBJ2-1,16,TRBV10-3,TGTGCCATCAGTGGTAGCGGGTCGAGCTCCTACAATGAGCAGTTCTTC,CAISGSGSSSYNEQFF
.,.,TRBJ2-5,15,TRBV29-1,TGCAGCGTTAGCCCACCAGGAGGTTCCGTAAAGACCCAGTACTTC,CSVSPPGGSVKTQYF
.,.,TRBJ1-1,11,TRBV7-6,TGTGCCAGCAGCTTAGAGACTGAAGCTTTCTTT,CASSLETEAFF
.,.,TRBJ1-2,13,TRBV14,TGTGCCAGCAGCCAAGGGTCTCACTATGGCTACACCTTC,CASSQGSHYGYTF
TRBD1,.,TRBJ2-5,14,TRBV29-1,TGCAGCGTGGCACCAGGGGGCTCCCGGGAGACCCAGTACTTC,CSVAPGGSRETQYF
TRBD1,.,TRBJ2-1,14,TRBV7-3,TGTGCCAGCAGCCAGGACAGGTGGACCAATGAGCAGTTCTTC,CASSQDRWTNEQFF